This T cell receptor (beta chain) was found in a study of T-cell reconstitution after alpha-beta-depleted transplantation in children listed by TCRdb under 2016. Context from the whole study: The study quantitatively tracked T-cell immune reconstitution after TCRalphabeta/CD19-depleted allogeneic hematopoietic cell transplantation in children using TCR repertoire profiling.

This clonotype was detected ten times or more. The antigen it binds to is not known. No much larger clone exists at a distance of one base, and base qualities are not known. Libraries were made using PCR. Instrument on record: Illumina HiSeq 2500. TCR libraries were prepared with molecular barcoding, using unique molecular identifiers to normalize TCRbeta repertoire quantification. TCRdb reprocessing: public reads trimmed at Q25 with fastp, clones called with MiXCR, in-frame beta chains kept. Entries that share a CDR3 protein sequence are merged under the most common genes and DNA. Counted in this sample were 380,000 or so distinct CDR3 sequences; about an eighth of them appeared once. 4.3% of the sample is held by the ten biggest clonotypes. The CDR3, from cysteine to phenylalanine, totals 13 residues. Only the CDR3 region is kept as DNA, spanning 39 bases read in frame from base 1. V gives up 0 bases and J gives up 4 bases, and the segment between their germline ends measures 4 bases.

This clonotype was obtained from a human donor who donated a stem cell graft to a child with Fanconi anemia. The rearrangement joined TRBV12-3 or TRBV12-4 to TRBJ1-3; the D gene cannot be named for sure. The sample consisted of PBMCs, taken from the stem cell graft. The CDR3 reads as follows: CASSLAPGNTIYF. The DNA sequence is TGTGCCAGCAGTTTAGCACCAGGAAACACCATATATTTT.